Following are 26 T cell receptor beta chains from one sample sequenced in a study of blood T cell repertoires in COVID-19. TCRdb's table, derived via immunoSEQ multiplex PCR, lists solely in-frame clones and lacks some. Of about 260,000 clones listed, just under 90% are singletons. The sequenced sample consisted of PBMCs or T cells enriched from blood (not recorded which). The receptor set was obtained from a man aged 50-59 years who had been exposed to COVID-19.

The V gene is TRBV9, the J gene TRBJ2-5; D possibly corresponds to TRBD1 (5 bases). Trimming removed 1 base at V and 2 bases at J, with 6 bases between. The CDR3 is made up of 13 amino acids. In germline, CDR1 is SGDLS, CDR2 YYNGEE. CDR3 bases: TGTGCCAGCAGCGTATCAGGGCAAGAGACCCAGTACTTC. Protein sequence: CASSVSGQETQYF.

The genes are TRBV5-1 and TRBJ2-3; the D is unclear. The CDR3 sequence is 15 residues long. Trimming took 2 bases from V and 2 from J, leaving 12 bases between them. From germline, CDR1 is SGHRS and CDR2 YFSETQ. This CDR3 reads CASSFPALSTDTQYF. The DNA of the CDR3 is TGCGCCAGCAGCTTCCCCGCACTCTCCACAGATACGCAGTATTTT.

The chain uses TRBV6-5 and TRBJ1-2; no definite D call. From germline, CDR1 is MNHEY and CDR2 SVGAGI. The ends were cut back, 2 bases at V and 8 bases at J, with 9 bases in the middle. The CDR3 runs 12 residues. The CDR3 DNA is TGTGCCAGCAGTTACCGGGGTGGCGGCTACACCTTC. Translating gives CASSYRGGGYTF.

V and J are TRBV4-1 and TRBJ1-2; D remains ambiguous. The CDR3 loop spans 13 amino acids. Germline V gives CDR1 MGHRA, CDR2 YSYEKL. The V and J ends lost 2 bases and 7 bases respectively, with 11 bases between them. In DNA, the CDR3 is TGCGCCAGCAGCCAAAGCATCGGAGGTGGCTACACCTTC. Protein product: CASSQSIGGGYTF.

The chain uses TRBV18 and TRBJ2-1; 8 bases line up with TRBD2. Germline trimming cut 2 bases from V and 2 bases from J; bases unmatched to any gene: 5. Germline values: CDR1 KGHSH, CDR2 LQKENI. The CDR3 is made up of 16 amino acids. The DNA for the CDR3 is TGTGCCAGCTCACCAGCTAGCGGGTGGGCCTACAATGAGCAGTTCTTC. Its translation is CASSPASGWAYNEQFF. Combining the CDR3 with reference TRBV18 and TRBJ2-1 gives the whole variable domain NAGVMQNPRHLVRRRGQEARLRCSPMKGHSHVYWYRQLPEEGLKFMVYLQKENIIDESGMPKERFSAEFPKEGPSILRIQQVVRGDSAAYFCASSPASGWAYNEQFFGPGTRLTVL.

The gene calls are TRBV6-1 and TRBJ2-7, with TRBD1 as a possible D gene (5 bases). The CDR3 has 15 amino acids. With 2 bases removed from V and 5 bases from J, the gap between germline ends came to 16 bases. Germline values: CDR1 MNHNS, CDR2 SASEGT. CDR3 amino acids: CASSEYSNDSNEQYF. The CDR3 nucleotides are TGTGCCAGCAGTGAATACTCTAACGACAGTAACGAGCAGTACTTC.

The V call is TRBV27, the J call TRBJ2-1; 9 nucleotides match TRBD1. Per germline, CDR1 MNHEY and CDR2 SMNVEV (reference sequence). J gave up 2 bases and V 3 bases, and 11 bases lay outside the gene matches. The CDR3 runs to 18 residues. In DNA, the CDR3 is TGTGCCAGCAGTTTTGGGACAGGGATTCCTATTACCTACAATGAGCAGTTCTTC. Encoded protein: CASSFGTGIPITYNEQFF.

Remarks on this clone: The same CDR3 is also encoded by other DNA sequences in this sample. The chain couples TRBV5-5 to TRBJ1-2; D may be TRBD1 (5 bases). Germline-derived CDR1 and CDR2 are SGHKS and YYEKEE (reference sequence). The CDR3 covers 14 residues. The germline V and J ends were trimmed by 0 bases and 1 base, with 7 bases remaining between them. The CDR3 region is CASSLGQGNYGYTF. Written as DNA, the CDR3 is TGTGCCAGCAGCTTGGGGCAGGGTAACTATGGCTACACCTTC.

In this sample, this clone turned up a few times. J is TRBJ1-2 and V is TRBV7-3, with D uncertain. The CDR3 sequence is 13 residues long. The germline gives CDR1 SGHTA, CDR2 FQGTGA. V gave up 5 bases and J gave up 2 bases, with 9 bases separating them. CDR3 loop: CASSATRNYGYTF. DNA of the CDR3: TGTGCCAGCAGCGCGACACGGAACTATGGCTACACCTTC. The full variable domain, rest sourced from reference TRBV7-3 and TRBJ1-2, is GAGVSQTPSNKVTEKGKYVELRCDPISGHTALYWYRQSLGQGPEFLIYFQGTGAADDSGLPNDRFFAVRPEGSVSTLKIQRTERGDSAVYLCASSATRNYGYTFGSGTRLTVV.

The chain has TRBV28 and TRBJ1-4, with D maybe TRBD1 (6 bases). The CDR3 has 15 residues. Trimming shortened V by 1 base and J by 4 bases, and 10 bases separated the two germline ends. Per germline, CDR1 MDHEN and CDR2 SYDVKM. The CDR3 nucleotides read TGTGCCAGCAGTTTATCGGCAGGGGATAATGAAAAACTGTTTTTT. Translation: CASSLSAGDNEKLFF.

The rearrangement links TRBV15 to TRBJ1-4, with D possibly TRBD1 on 5 matching bases. V shed 0 bases and J shed 5 bases, with 10 bases lying between them. Germline V CDR1 and CDR2: LNHNV, YYDKDF (reference sequence). The CDR3 length is 15 residues. The CDR3 region is CATSRDSGENEKLFF. The CDR3 nucleotides are TGTGCCACCAGCAGAGATTCGGGGGAAAATGAAAAACTGTTTTTT.

The chain combines TRBV10-3 with TRBJ2-1; TRBD1 agrees at 11 bases. CDR1 is ENHRY and CDR2 is SYGVKD in the germline V gene. J was trimmed by 6 bases and V by 8 bases; bases with no gene match: 3. This CDR3 comprises 13 residues. CDR3 coding DNA: TGTGCCATCGGGACAGGGGGTATCAATGAGCAGTTCTTC. Translated, it gives CAIGTGGINEQFF.

The V gene is TRBV11-3, the J gene TRBJ1-1, with TRBD1 matching over 9 bases. CDR1 and CDR2 from the germline V gene are SGHNT and YENEEA. V dropped 3 bases and J dropped 4; count of bases not matched to a gene: 6. The CDR3 totals 15 residues. CDR3: CASSFRDRVSTEAFF. Written as DNA, the CDR3 is TGTGCCAGCAGCTTTCGGGACAGGGTGTCCACTGAAGCTTTCTTT. Combining the CDR3 with reference TRBV11-3 and TRBJ1-1 gives the whole variable domain EAGVVQSPRYKIIEKKQPVAFWCNPISGHNTLYWYLQNLGQGPELLIRYENEEAVDDSQLPKDRFSAERLKGVDSTLKIQPAELGDSAVYLCASSFRDRVSTEAFFGQGTRLTVV.

In its sample, this clone was seen once. The chain uses TRBV29-1 and TRBJ1-2, with a possible D match to TRBD1 (6 bases). This CDR3 region has 13 residues. Germline V gives CDR1 SQVTM, CDR2 ANQGSEA. V shed 3 bases and J shed 4 bases, with 12 bases lying between them. The CDR3 sequence: CSVEGGLPYGYTF. The CDR3 region has the DNA TGCAGCGTTGAGGGGGGGCTACCCTATGGCTACACCTTC.

The chain employs TRBV5-1 and TRBJ1-1, with D possibly TRBD1 on 6 matching bases. Germline lookup yields CDR1 SGHRS and CDR2 YFSETQ. The CDR3 runs 13 residues. Trimming left V 2 bases short and J 5 bases short, with 10 bases between. The CDR3 here is CASSFNRDTEAFF. The CDR3 DNA follows: TGCGCCAGCAGCTTTAACAGGGATACTGAAGCTTTCTTT.

The sample holds one count of this clone. The rearrangement uses TRBV4-2 and TRBJ2-1, with 7 bases lining up with TRBD2. Per the germline V gene, CDR1 is LGHNA and CDR2 is YNFKEQ. This CDR3 region has 17 residues. Trimming at V came to 1 base and at J to 6 bases, leaving 12 bases not matched to a gene. CDR3 residues: CASSQGWEGARSNEQFF. CDR3 DNA sequence: TGTGCCAGCAGCCAAGGGTGGGAGGGCGCGAGAAGCAATGAGCAGTTCTTC.

Here the CDR3 DNA reads TGTGCCAGCAGTAGTTTGAGTTCACCCCTCCACTTT. Protein: CASSSLSSPLHF. The chain carries TRBV12-3 or TRBV12-4 and TRBJ1-6; D remains unclear. This CDR3 has 12 residues. The germline V and J ends were trimmed by 5 bases and 9 bases, with 8 bases remaining between them.

The gene calls are TRBV19 and TRBJ1-1, with D unresolved. The CDR3 has 13 amino acids. The germline V gene encodes CDR1 LNHDA and CDR2 SQIVND (reference sequence). Trimming left V 5 bases short and J 2 bases short, with 9 bases between. The CDR3 coding sequence is TGTGCCAGTAGTTTACGGGTTAACACTGAAGCTTTCTTT. It encodes CASSLRVNTEAFF.

This rearrangement joins TRBV7-2 to TRBJ2-3, with TRBD2 matching 9 bases. CDR1 is SGHTA, CDR2 FQGNSA, per germline. The CDR3 consists of 16 residues. The junction had 5 bases not matched to a gene; V was cut back by 2 bases and J by 2 bases. The CDR3 reads CASSLKAGGPTDTQYF. The CDR3 DNA is TGTGCCAGCAGCTTAAAGGCGGGAGGGCCCACAGATACGCAGTATTTT.

The chain combines TRBV6-6 with TRBJ2-1; D unclear. This CDR3 spans 12 amino acids. The V gene's germline CDR1 is MNHNY and CDR2 SVGAGI (reference sequence). V lost 6 bases and J 8 bases, leaving 11 bases between the germline ends. For the CDR3, the DNA is TGTGCCAGCAGCCCTTCGTCCTATGAGCAGTTCTTC. Translating it yields CASSPSSYEQFF.

The V call is TRBV28, the J call TRBJ1-5, with D unresolved. Germline V gene data show CDR1 as MDHEN and CDR2 as SYDVKM. The CDR3 is 14 residues long. Deletions cut 8 bases from V and 0 bases from J, with 11 bases between. CDR3 loop: CASSQISSNQPQHF. CDR3 DNA: TGTGCCAGCTCACAGATTAGTAGCAATCAGCCCCAGCATTTT.

The chain's CDR3 is CSVEGTTGYEQYF. The CDR3, as DNA: TGCAGCGTTGAAGGCACTACGGGCTACGAGCAGTACTTC. The rearrangement joins TRBV29-1 to TRBJ2-7; D is undetermined. The V and J ends lost 1 base and 3 bases respectively, with 10 bases between them. This CDR3 contains 13 residues. Germline V lookup: CDR1 SQVTM, CDR2 ANQGSEA.

The rearrangement uses TRBV29-1 and TRBJ2-5; TRBD2 aligns across 10 bases. J gave up 5 bases and V 8 bases, and 8 bases lay outside the gene matches. CDR1 SQVTM and CDR2 ANQGSEA come from the germline V gene. There are 13 residues in the CDR3. The CDR3 coding sequence is TGCAGCCCTGGGATTAGCGGGGGGGAGACCCAGTACTTC. Translated: CSPGISGGETQYF.

The chain combines TRBV27 with TRBJ1-6, with D tentatively TRBD1 (5 bases). Germline assignment: CDR1 MNHEY and CDR2 SMNVEV (reference sequence). Between the trimmed V and J ends, which lost 6 bases and 8 bases, there was a span of 23 bases. This CDR3 spans 17 amino acids. CDR3 sequence: CASRPDGTGGLYSPLHF. The CDR3 DNA sequence: TGTGCCAGCAGGCCGGACGGGACCGGGGGGTTGTATTCACCCCTCCACTTT.

V gene TRBV28 combines with J gene TRBJ2-7; TRBD2 agrees at 10 bases. The CDR3 has 13 residues. Germline CDR1 MDHEN, CDR2 SYDVKM. The V and J ends lost 6 bases and 12 bases, in that order; junction bases with no gene match: 11. CDR3 protein: CASRETLAGQRYF. In DNA, the CDR3 is TGTGCCAGCAGGGAAACACTAGCGGGGCAGCGGTACTTC.

This rearrangement joins TRBV30 to TRBJ1-1; D unresolved. Germline CDR1 is GTSNPN and CDR2 is SVGIG (reference sequence). The CDR3 consists of 13 residues. The V end was cut by 5 bases, the J end by 2 bases, with 12 bases between. CDR3 protein: CAWGRELNTEAFF. CDR3 nucleotides: TGTGCCTGGGGCCGGGAGTTAAACACTGAAGCTTTCTTT.